The 24 T cell receptor beta chains below come from one sample, sequenced in a study of tumor-infiltrating lymphocytes in glioblastoma multiforme. Multiple V-beta primers and a C-beta primer amplified TCRB from RNA. TCRdb independently ran MiXCR on the multiplex PCR reads; one entry per CDR3 protein. The table lists approximately 20,000 distinct CDR3 sequences, 60% to 80% of them singletons. The specimen sequenced was peripheral blood. Source of these receptors: a male donor with glioblastoma.

This clonotype has just a few counts. This could be a read error, since a much larger clone is one nucleotide away. Because the CDR3 is missing its conserved closing phenylalanine or tryptophan, this is likely a read error. The chain carries TRBV7-9 and TRBJ1-1; D call uncertain. This CDR3 has 13 amino acids. Trimming took off 2 bases at V and 6 bases at J, with 10 bases between the two ends. Germline values: CDR1 SEHNR, CDR2 FQNEAQ (reference sequence). As DNA, the CDR3 is TGTGCCAGCAGCTTATTCTTGGGCGCTGAAGCTTTCTTA. Translating gives CASSLFLGAEAFL.

Many counts were recorded for this clonotype. The CDR3 sequence is CSAWAGTSGLNIQYF. The CDR3 DNA reads as TGCAGTGCTTGGGCGGGGACTAGCGGATTAAACATTCAGTACTTC. This chain uses TRBV20-1 with TRBJ2-4, with TRBD2 identical over 11 bases. Germline V gene data show CDR1 as DFQATT and CDR2 as SNEGSKA (reference sequence). The CDR3 loop spans 15 amino acids. J gave up 6 bases and V 5 bases, and 9 bases lay outside the gene matches.

In regard to this clonotype: Germline is not matched at one junction end, which may reflect a read error. J is TRBJ2-1 and V is TRBV11-2; perhaps TRBD1 as D (6 bases). Per germline, CDR1 SGHAT and CDR2 FQNNGV. The CDR3 spans 16 residues. The CDR3 nucleotides are TGTGCCAGCAGCCGCGATAGGGGGAATGTCAACAATGATCAGTTCTTC. Amino acids: CASSRDRGNVNNDQFF.

In the case of this clonotype: A read error may account for a junction end that differs from germline. The V and J genes are TRBV11-2 and TRBJ2-1; tentative D call: TRBD2 (6 bases). This CDR3 contains 15 residues. CDR1 and CDR2 from the germline V gene are SGHAT and FQNNGV. The CDR3 spells CANSFPEGGNKRQFF. CDR3 DNA sequence: TGTGCCAACAGCTTTCCAGAGGGAGGAAATAAGCGGCAGTTCTTC.

As for this clonotype: A junction end diverges from the germline sequence, so it may reflect a read error. The CDR3 DNA follows: TGTGCCAGCTATCGGGGGTACGGTCCTGATCAGCTCTTC. Translating gives CASYRGYGPDQLF. The chain recombines TRBV11-2 with TRBJ2-1; possibly TRBD2 for D (6 bases). Germline V gene lookup returns CDR1 SGHAT and CDR2 FQNNGV. The CDR3 length is 13 residues. Supplemented by reference TRBV11-2 and TRBJ2-1, the full variable domain reads EAGVAQSPRYKIIEKRQSVAFWCNPISGHATLYWYQQILGQGPKLLIQFQNNGVVDDSQLPKDRFSAERLKGVDSTLKIQPAKLEDSAVYLCASYRGYGPDQLFGPGTRLTVL.

The chain combines TRBV11-3 with TRBJ2-3; unclear D gene. The V gene's germline CDR1 is SGHNT and CDR2 YENEEA. The CDR3 consists of 12 residues. Trimming removed 1 base at V and 4 bases at J, with 3 bases between. CDR3 DNA sequence: TGTGCCAGCAGCTTAGGGGCAGATACGCAGTATTTT. This encodes CASSLGADTQYF. Combining the CDR3 with reference TRBV11-3 and TRBJ2-3 gives the whole variable domain EAGVVQSPRYKIIEKKQPVAFWCNPISGHNTLYWYLQNLGQGPELLIRYENEEAVDDSQLPKDRFSAERLKGVDSTLKIQPAELGDSAVYLCASSLGADTQYFGPGTRLTVL.

For this clonotype: A read error may explain this, as a much larger clone is one base away. The chain links TRBV28 to TRBJ2-7, with D possibly matching TRBD2 (6 bases). There are 13 residues in the CDR3. The germline V gene has CDR1 MDHEN and CDR2 SYDVKM. V was cut by 3 bases and J by 1 base, with 7 bases left in between. CDR3 loop: CASSLEGSYEQYF. The CDR3 DNA reads as TGTGCCAGCAGTTTGGAGGGGTCCTACGAGCAGTACTTC.

The rearrangement joins TRBV6-5 to TRBJ2-2; the D is unclear. The CDR3 contains 14 residues. The V gene's germline CDR1 is MNHEY and CDR2 SVGAGI. V gave up 7 bases and J gave up 1 base, with 10 bases separating them. This CDR3 is CASTRFKNTGELFF. The CDR3 nucleotides are TGTGCCAGCACCAGATTTAAGAACACCGGGGAGCTGTTTTTT.

This clonotype was picked up a small number of times. The chain's CDR3 is CASSATSGPNTGELFF. In nucleotides, the CDR3 is TGTGCCAGCAGCGCGACTAGCGGACCTAACACCGGGGAGCTGTTTTTT. The V and J genes are TRBV11-3 and TRBJ2-2, with 9 bases lining up with TRBD2. The CDR3 is made up of 16 amino acids. Germline assignment: CDR1 SGHNT and CDR2 YENEEA. V lost 5 bases, J lost 2 bases, and 6 bases stayed unmatched.

This clonotype was observed once. The CDR3 loop reads CATSLDRRGGNTIYF. The DNA for the CDR3 is TGTGCCACCTCCTTAGACAGGCGAGGCGGAAACACCATATATTTT. This chain joins TRBV11-2 and TRBJ1-3; perhaps TRBD1 as D (6 bases). Germline CDR1 is SGHAT and CDR2 is FQNNGV. The CDR3 is 15 amino acids. V was cut by 10 bases and J by 4 bases, with 20 bases left in between. The full variable domain, its missing parts supplied by reference TRBV11-2 and TRBJ1-3, is EAGVAQSPRYKIIEKRQSVAFWCNPISGHATLYWYQQILGQGPKLLIQFQNNGVVDDSQLPKDRFSAERLKGVDSTLKIQPAKLEDSAVYLCATSLDRRGGNTIYFGEGSWLTVV.

V usage is TRBV24-1 and J usage is TRBJ2-1; TRBD2 agrees at 9 bases. The germline gives CDR1 KGHDR, CDR2 SFDVKD. The CDR3 spans 16 residues. V trimming: 5 bases; J trimming: 7 bases; junction bases outside the gene matches: 11. The CDR3 DNA sequence: TGTGCCACCAGTGCTCCTTCTAGCGGGACGGGGAATGAGCAGTTCTTC. This sequence encodes CATSAPSSGTGNEQFF.

Ten or more counts support this clonotype. V gene TRBV10-3 combines with J gene TRBJ1-2; 10 bases line up with TRBD1. The germline V gene encodes CDR1 ENHRY and CDR2 SYGVKD. Trimming cost V 6 bases and J 8 bases; bases outside gene matches: 6. This CDR3 spans 13 amino acids. CDR3 DNA: TGTGCCATCAGGGGACAGGGGACGGGAGGCTACACCTTC. Its translation: CAIRGQGTGGYTF.

To note about this clonotype: This likely comes from a read error, as the CDR3 has no conserved phenylalanine or tryptophan at its end. The chain uses TRBV20-1 and TRBJ1-1; possibly TRBD1 for D (5 bases). This CDR3 spans 13 amino acids. V lost 4 bases to trimming and J lost 6 bases, with 15 bases between them. Germline CDR1 and CDR2: DFQATT and SNEGSKA (reference sequence). The CDR3 DNA is TGCAGTGCTATTTGGGACGGGGGGGCTGAAGCTTTCTCT. This gives the protein CSAIWDGGAEAFS.

Points on this clonotype: A much larger clone differs by one base, so this may be a read error. The chain is built from TRBV4-1 and TRBJ2-5; D is uncertain. CDR3 length equals 14 residues. The germline CDR1 and CDR2 sequences are MGHRA and YSYEKL. The chain's CDR3 is CASSPSAGQEAQYF. The CDR3 region has the DNA TGCGCCAGCAGCCCCTCGGCTGGGCAAGAGGCCCAGTACTTC.

Concerning this clonotype itself: Likely a read error: the CDR3 ends without its conserved phenylalanine or tryptophan. The chain combines TRBV11-1 with TRBJ2-1; 12 bases fit TRBD2. The CDR3 consists of 12 residues. The germline gives CDR1 SGHAT, CDR2 FQDESV (reference sequence). V lost 10 bases, J lost 6 bases, and 1 base stayed unmatched. The CDR3 DNA follows: TGTGCCATACTAGCGGGAGGCAATGAGCAGTTCCTC. Amino acids: CAILAGGNEQFL.

The CDR3 loop reads CASIRGGSRAGELFF. DNA of the CDR3: TGTGCCAGCATTCGTGGCGGGAGTCGGGCCGGGGAGCTGTTTTTT. The rearrangement uses TRBV6-1 and TRBJ2-2, with 7 positions matching TRBD2. Unmatched junction bases numbered 11, after V lost 7 bases and J lost 6 bases. Germline values: CDR1 MNHNS, CDR2 SASEGT. The CDR3 sequence is 15 residues long.

Concerning this clonotype itself: One junction end does not reproduce the germline sequence, and a read error may be involved. The genes are TRBV11-2 and TRBJ2-2, with unresolved D. Germline lookup yields CDR1 SGHAT and CDR2 FQNNGV. This CDR3 is 14 amino acids long. The CDR3 loop is CASSLQIITWELFF. CDR3 DNA sequence: TGTGCTAGCAGCTTACAGATAATCACCTGGGAACTGTTTTTT.

The chain combines TRBV10-2 with TRBJ1-5; 7 bases fit TRBD1. The ends lost 9 bases at V and 2 bases at J; junction bases unmatched: 7. Germline V gene sequence: CDR1 WSHSY, CDR2 SAAADI. The CDR3 is 14 residues long. The CDR3 loop is CASRVTGRNQPQHF. The CDR3 DNA reads TGCGCCAGTAGGGTGACAGGGCGCAATCAGCCCCAGCATTTT.

This chain joins TRBV6-5 and TRBJ1-2; 10 nucleotides align to TRBD1. The CDR3 totals 18 residues. The germline V gene encodes CDR1 MNHEY and CDR2 SVGAGI. With 2 bases clipped from V and 4 bases from J, the junction kept 13 bases outside the gene matches. The CDR3 loop reads CASSYRVLRDRGSYGYTF. In DNA, the CDR3 is TGTGCCAGCAGTTACAGAGTCTTGCGGGACAGGGGAAGCTATGGCTACACCTTC.

This chain joins TRBV11-3 and TRBJ2-5; D possibly corresponds to TRBD1 (6 bases). Germline loops: CDR1 SGHNT, CDR2 YENEEA. V was cut by 5 bases and J by 4 bases, with 14 bases left in between. CDR3 length: 14 amino acids. The CDR3 is CASSQVGARETQYF. The CDR3 nucleotides read TGTGCCAGCAGCCAGGTGGGGGCGCGAGAGACCCAGTACTTC.

Comment on this clonotype: The junction departs from the called germline gene at one end, perhaps through a read error. The chain uses TRBV11-2 and TRBJ2-7; tentatively, D is TRBD2 (6 bases). Per germline, CDR1 SGHAT and CDR2 FQNNGV. This CDR3 has 17 residues. Here the CDR3 reads CARSLGRDSRGGSEQYF. As DNA, the CDR3 is TGTGCCAGGAGCTTAGGGCGGGACTCCCGAGGAGGAAGCGAGCAGTACTTC.

In the case of this clonotype: The CDR3 does not close with the conserved phenylalanine or tryptophan, likely indicating a read error. The CDR3 region has the DNA TGTGCCAGCAACCCCTTGTCGGGAGTTCTCAATGAGCAGTTCTCC. Translation: CASNPLSGVLNEQFS. The chain is built from TRBV11-2 and TRBJ2-1; perhaps TRBD2 as D (6 bases). V lost 7 bases and J 6 bases, leaving 19 bases between the germline ends. The CDR3 totals 15 residues. The germline V gene has CDR1 SGHAT and CDR2 FQNNGV.

Only one count was recorded for this clonotype. Without the conserved terminal phenylalanine or tryptophan, this CDR3 likely stems from a read error. J is TRBJ2-1 and V is TRBV7-3; 11 bases match TRBD2. Unmatched junction bases numbered 8, after V lost 5 bases and J lost 8 bases. The CDR3 contains 15 residues. Germline loops: CDR1 SGHTA, CDR2 FQGTGA. The CDR3 coding sequence is TGTGCCAGCAGCCTCCTAGCGGGAGGAGTACATGAGCAGTTCTCC. As protein: CASSLLAGGVHEQFS.

Comment on this clonotype: Being one base from a much bigger clone, this may be a read error. The chain is built from TRBV5-1 and TRBJ2-1; the D is unclear. V lost 0 bases and J 2 bases, leaving 9 bases between the germline ends. The CDR3 contains 15 residues. Germline V gene lookup returns CDR1 SGHRS and CDR2 YFSETQ. CDR3 amino acids: CASSLGADAYNEQFF. CDR3 sequence (DNA): TGCGCCAGCAGCTTGGGGGCTGACGCCTACAATGAGCAGTTCTTC.